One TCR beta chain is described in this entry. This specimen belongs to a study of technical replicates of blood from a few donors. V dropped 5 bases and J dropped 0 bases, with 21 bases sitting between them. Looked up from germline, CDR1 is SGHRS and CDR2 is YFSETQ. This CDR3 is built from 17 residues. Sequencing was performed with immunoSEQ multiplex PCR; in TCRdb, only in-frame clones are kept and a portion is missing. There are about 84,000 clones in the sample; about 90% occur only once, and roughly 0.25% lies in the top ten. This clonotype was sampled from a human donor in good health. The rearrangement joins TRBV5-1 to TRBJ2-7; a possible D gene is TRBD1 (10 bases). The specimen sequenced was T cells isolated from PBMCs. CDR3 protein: CASRRAGGTGDSYEQYF. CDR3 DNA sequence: TGCGCCAGCAGGAGGGCGGGGGGGACAGGGGACTCCTACGAGCAGTACTTC.